These 15 T cell receptor beta chains came from one sample sequenced in a study of blood T cell repertoires in COVID-19. Produced via immunoSEQ multiplex PCR; TCRdb's table is partial and in-frame only. Altogether approximately 70,000 clones are present, around 80% being singletons, with the ten largest covering around 13%. The specimen sequenced was peripheral blood. These receptors were obtained from a woman at least 80 years old with acute or convalescent COVID-19.

The rearrangement joins TRBV5-1 to TRBJ1-2; 8 bases are a match to TRBD1. J lost 1 base, V lost 0 bases, and 2 bases had no gene match. The germline V gene encodes CDR1 SGHRS and CDR2 YFSETQ. There are 15 residues in the CDR3. CDR3 DNA: TGCGCCAGCAGCTTGGTACAGGGGGTTAACTATGGCTACACCTTC. Residues: CASSLVQGVNYGYTF.

By its share, this clone is medium-sized. The gene calls are TRBV12-5 and TRBJ1-5; no reliable D call. The germline gives CDR1 LGHNT, CDR2 FRNRAP. The ends were cut back, 5 bases at V and 9 bases at J, with 17 bases in the middle. The CDR3 has 14 residues. The CDR3 spells CASGPTGPGRPQHF. The CDR3 DNA is TGTGCTAGTGGTCCAACGGGTCCGGGGAGGCCCCAGCATTTT.

The chain couples TRBV5-1 to TRBJ1-1; D is perhaps TRBD1 (5 bases). The CDR3 is 15 residues long. CDR1 SGHRS and CDR2 YFSETQ come from the germline V gene. V was pared by 0 bases and J by 3 bases, with 12 bases between. CDR3 coding DNA: TGCGCCAGCAGCTTGGATCCGGGGGACGACACTGAAGCTTTCTTT. It specifies CASSLDPGDDTEAFF.

The CDR3 is CASSGGNDQPQHF. CDR3 in DNA: TGTGCCAGCAGTGGCGGGAATGATCAGCCCCAGCATTTT. The chain has TRBV2 and TRBJ1-5; D unclear. Trimming took off 4 bases at V and 5 bases at J, with 9 bases between the two ends. Germline CDR1 and CDR2: SNHLY and FYNNEI. The CDR3 is 13 residues long. Full variable domain (remainder filled in from reference TRBV2 and TRBJ1-5): EPEVTQTPSHQVTQMGQEVILRCVPISNHLYFYWYRQILGQKVEFLVSFYNNEISEKSEIFDDQFSVERPDGSNFTLKIRSTKLEDSAMYFCASSGGNDQPQHFGDGTRLSIL.

This clone has only one observation. The V and J genes are TRBV28 and TRBJ1-3, with 9 nucleotides matching TRBD1. The CDR3 loop spans 16 amino acids. Trimming took 5 bases from V and 0 from J; bases not matched to a gene: 5. Germline lookup yields CDR1 MDHEN and CDR2 SYDVKM. CDR3 sequence (DNA): TGTGCCAGCAGTATACCGACAGGGGGCTCTGGAAACACCATATATTTT. This translates into CASSIPTGGSGNTIYF. Looking up the rest from reference TRBV28 and TRBJ1-3 gives the full variable domain: DVKVTQSSRYLVKRTGEKVFLECVQDMDHENMFWYRQDPGLGLRLIYFSYDVKMKEKGDIPEGYSVSREKKERFSLILESASTNQTSMYLCASSIPTGGSGNTIYFGEGSWLTVV.

This CDR3 reads CASSSGLAGYPYNEQFF. The CDR3 coding sequence is TGTGCCAGCAGCTCGGGACTAGCGGGTTATCCCTACAATGAGCAGTTCTTC. This sequence joins TRBV7-9 and TRBJ2-1; 12 bases are shared with TRBD2. V trimming: 4 bases; J trimming: 2 bases; junction bases outside the gene matches: 6. The CDR3 totals 17 residues. CDR1 is SEHNR, CDR2 FQNEAQ, per germline (reference sequence).

This chain uses TRBV25-1 with TRBJ1-4, with 7 bases matching TRBD1. V lost 4 bases to trimming and J lost 5 bases; unmatched junction nucleotides: 7. There are 15 residues in the CDR3. The germline V gene has CDR1 MGHDK and CDR2 SYGVNS. This CDR3 is CASSALTGRNEKLFF. The CDR3 nucleotides read TGTGCCAGCAGTGCATTGACAGGGCGGAATGAAAAACTGTTTTTT.

This clone was seen a few times. The V and J genes are TRBV10-1 and TRBJ2-7; D gene uncertain. The ends were cut back, 1 base at V and 6 bases at J, with 13 bases in the middle. Germline CDR1 and CDR2: WNHNN and SYGVQD (reference sequence). There are 14 residues in the CDR3. CDR3 nucleotides: TGCGCCAGCAGTGAGTTCGATAGTGTCGGCGAGCAGTACTTC. Residues: CASSEFDSVGEQYF.

Notes on this clone: This CDR3 is also generated by other DNA sequences in the sample. V gene TRBV29-1 combines with J gene TRBJ1-1; 8 positions match TRBD1. Germline V gene data show CDR1 as SQVTM and CDR2 as ANQGSEA. The J segment lost 1 base and the V segment lost 3 bases, leaving 1 base of the junction unmatched. The CDR3 loop spans 13 amino acids. Written as DNA, the CDR3 is TGCAGCGTTGAGGGACAGGCGAACACTGAAGCTTTCTTT. Protein product: CSVEGQANTEAFF.

The rearrangement uses TRBV27 and TRBJ2-3; TRBD2 matches at 10 bases. This CDR3 spans 18 amino acids. Germline CDR1 MNHEY, CDR2 SMNVEV (reference sequence). Germline trimming cut 2 bases from V and 2 bases from J; bases unmatched to any gene: 10. CDR3 amino acids: CASSLRPSGSPPTDTQYF. The CDR3 DNA is TGTGCCAGCAGTTTAAGGCCTAGCGGGAGCCCTCCCACAGATACGCAGTATTTT.

The rearrangement uses TRBV7-8 and TRBJ2-7; TRBD1 agrees at 8 bases. The CDR3 extends over 15 amino acids. CDR1 and CDR2 from the germline V gene are SGHVS and FQNEAQ. V lost 4 bases and J lost 2; bases outside the gene matches: 7. The DNA of the CDR3 is TGTGCCAGCAGCTATAGCCGGGACAGGCCCTACGAGCAGTACTTC. Its protein product is CASSYSRDRPYEQYF.

The rearrangement joins TRBV19 to TRBJ2-7; TRBD2 aligns across 10 bases. The V segment lost 5 bases and the J segment 3 bases; nucleotides outside the gene matches: 4. The CDR3 extends over 14 amino acids. Germline-derived CDR1 and CDR2 are LNHDA and SQIVND (reference sequence). This CDR3 is CASSVAGGRYEQYF. The DNA for the CDR3 is TGTGCCAGTAGTGTAGCGGGAGGCCGCTACGAGCAGTACTTC.

The V and J genes are TRBV2 and TRBJ2-3; D call uncertain. The CDR3 extends over 15 amino acids. V dropped 6 bases and J dropped 0 bases, with 13 bases sitting between them. Germline V gene sequence: CDR1 SNHLY, CDR2 FYNNEI. This chain's CDR3 is CASSPLRRSTDTQYF. In DNA, the CDR3 is TGTGCCAGCAGCCCCTTGAGGCGTAGCACAGATACGCAGTATTTT.

The genes are TRBV12-3 or TRBV12-4 and TRBJ2-1; D is perhaps TRBD1 (5 bases). Trimming removed 6 bases at V and 13 bases at J, with 19 bases between. This CDR3 has 13 residues. CDR3 sequence: CASSAAAGNRQFF. The CDR3 bases are TGTGCCAGCAGCGCCGCCGCAGGGAATCGACAGTTCTTC.

Only a few counts were recorded for this clone. V usage is TRBV7-8 and J usage is TRBJ2-2, with TRBD1 matching 10 bases. The ends lost 2 bases at V and 1 base at J; junction bases unmatched: 1. This CDR3 contains 16 residues. The germline V gene encodes CDR1 SGHVS and CDR2 FQNEAQ. CDR3 DNA: TGTGCCAGCAGCTTAAGGACAGGGGGGAACACCGGGGAGCTGTTTTTT. Residues: CASSLRTGGNTGELFF.